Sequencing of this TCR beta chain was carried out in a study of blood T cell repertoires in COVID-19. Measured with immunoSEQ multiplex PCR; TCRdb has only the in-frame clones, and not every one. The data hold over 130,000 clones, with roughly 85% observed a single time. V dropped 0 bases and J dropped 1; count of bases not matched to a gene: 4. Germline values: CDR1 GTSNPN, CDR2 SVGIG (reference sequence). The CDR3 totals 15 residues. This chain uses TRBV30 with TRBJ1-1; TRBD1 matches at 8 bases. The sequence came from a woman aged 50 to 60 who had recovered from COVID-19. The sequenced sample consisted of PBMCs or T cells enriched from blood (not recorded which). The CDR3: CAWSVRGQANTEAFF. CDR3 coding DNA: TGTGCCTGGAGTGTCAGGGGGCAGGCGAACACTGAAGCTTTCTTT.